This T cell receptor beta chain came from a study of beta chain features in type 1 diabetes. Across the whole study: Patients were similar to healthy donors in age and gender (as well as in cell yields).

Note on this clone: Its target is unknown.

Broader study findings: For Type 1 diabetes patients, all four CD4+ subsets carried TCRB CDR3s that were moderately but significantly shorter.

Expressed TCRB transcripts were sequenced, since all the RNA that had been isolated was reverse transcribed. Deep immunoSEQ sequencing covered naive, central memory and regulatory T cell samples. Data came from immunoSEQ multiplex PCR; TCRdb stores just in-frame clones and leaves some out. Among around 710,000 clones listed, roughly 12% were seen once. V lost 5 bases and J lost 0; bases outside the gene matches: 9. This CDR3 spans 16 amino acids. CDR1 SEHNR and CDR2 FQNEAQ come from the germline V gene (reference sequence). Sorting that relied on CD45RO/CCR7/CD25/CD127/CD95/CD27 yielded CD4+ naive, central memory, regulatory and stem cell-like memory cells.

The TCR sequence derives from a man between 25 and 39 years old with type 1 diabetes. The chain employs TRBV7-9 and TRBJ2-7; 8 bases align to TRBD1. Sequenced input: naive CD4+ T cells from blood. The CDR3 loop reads CASSDGQGKGSYEQYF. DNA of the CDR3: TGTGCCAGCAGCGACGGACAGGGAAAGGGCTCCTACGAGCAGTACTTC. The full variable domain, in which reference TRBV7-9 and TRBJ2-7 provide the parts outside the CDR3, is DTGVSQNPRHKITKRGQNVTFRCDPISEHNRLYWYRQTLGQGPEFLTYFQNEAQLEKSRLLSDRFSAERPKGSFSTLEIQRTEQGDSAMYLCASSDGQGKGSYEQYFGPGTRLTVT.